The rows below give T cell receptor beta chains drawn from one sample of a study of shared clonotypes between healthy human individuals. Repertoires were generated with immunoSEQ multiplex PCR, while TCRdb's copy carries only in-frame clones and drops some. The data show around 940,000 clones, 76% seen once. Source material: memory CD4+ T cells sorted from blood. The source of these receptors is a young man in good health. Each CDR3 is given with its conserved first and last residue. D genes are given only for firm matches. Size is stated for part of the rows, as once, few or many counts, or as a class when the clone is expanded.

abundance,v_gene,j_gene,d_gene,CDR3nt,CDR3aa
NA,TRBV19,TRBJ1-5,NA,TGTGCCAGTAGTATGGGTCCCGGCTGGGGGGATCAGCCCCAGCATTTT,CASSMGPGWGDQPQHF
NA,TRBV19,TRBJ2-7,NA,TGTGCCAGTAGCCTCGGGGTTCCCTACGAGCAGTACTTC,CASSLGVPYEQYF
NA,TRBV30,TRBJ1-6,TRBD1,TGTGCCTGGAGACCAGGGGGCTCCTATAATTCACCCCTCCACTTT,CAWRPGGSYNSPLHF
few,TRBV6-5,TRBJ1-1,TRBD1,TGTGCCAGCCAGGGGGCCACTGAAGCTTTCTTT,CASQGATEAFF
NA,TRBV20-1,TRBJ2-3,NA,TGCAGTGCTAGAGTAATCGATACGCAGTATTTT,CSARVIDTQYF
NA,TRBV21-1,TRBJ2-6,NA,TGTGCCACTAGGCAGGGGATCCGAGTGAACGTCCTGACTTTC,CATRQGIRVNVLTF
NA,TRBV1,TRBJ2-2,NA,TGCACCAGCAGCCAAGATTGGGGGATAGCGGGAGGGCCGAGCACCGGGGAGCTGTTTTTT,CTSSQDWGIAGGPSTGELFF
NA,TRBV19,TRBJ2-7,TRBD2,TGTGCCAGTAGTAAGGGCAGTGGGACTAGCGGGTCCTACGAGCAGTACTTC,CASSKGSGTSGSYEQYF
NA,TRBV18,TRBJ2-7,NA,TGTGCCAGCTCACCAACGGAGACATGGCCCTACGAGCAGTACTTC,CASSPTETWPYEQYF
NA,TRBV9,TRBJ2-2,TRBD2,TGTGCCAGCAGCCCCCGGACTAGCGGGTTAAGGCGGACCGGGGAGCTGTTTTTT,CASSPRTSGLRRTGELFF
NA,TRBV28,TRBJ1-6,TRBD1,TGTGCCAGCAGACGGACAGGGGGTTCACCCCTCCACTTT,CASRRTGGSPLHF
NA,TRBV10-1,TRBJ2-2,NA,TGCGCCAGCAGTGAGGGTCTTCTGACCTCTGAGAACACCGGGGAGCTGTTTTTT,CASSEGLLTSENTGELFF
NA,TRBV4-1,TRBJ1-5,TRBD1,TGCGCCAGCAGCCAAGTGAGAGGGGGCCTCAATAGCAATCAGCCCCAGCATTTT,CASSQVRGGLNSNQPQHF
NA,TRBV25-1,TRBJ2-5,NA,TGTGCCAGCAGTAAGGGAAAGACCGAGACCCAGTACTTC,CASSKGKTETQYF
NA,TRBV9,TRBJ1-3,NA,TGTGCCAGCAGCGCAGGGGTTGGAAACACCATATATTTT,CASSAGVGNTIYF
NA,TRBV5-1,TRBJ2-7,TRBD1,TGCGCCAGCAGCTTGGCGGGGACAGGAGACGAGCAGTACTTC,CASSLAGTGDEQYF
NA,TRBV19,TRBJ1-3,TRBD1,TGTGCCAGCACCCGACAGGGGAAGACTGGAAACACCATATATTTT,CASTRQGKTGNTIYF
NA,TRBV7-2,TRBJ2-5,NA,TGTGCCAGCAGCTTAAAAGGGAGGGAGACCCAGTACTTC,CASSLKGRETQYF
few,TRBV5-1,TRBJ1-3,NA,TGCGCCAGCAGCTTGTGGGGCGAGTCCTCTGGAAACACCATATATTTT,CASSLWGESSGNTIYF
NA,TRBV18,TRBJ2-4,TRBD1,TGTGCCAGCTCACCACCGGGACAGAAAAACATTCAGTACTTC,CASSPPGQKNIQYF
NA,TRBV6-1,TRBJ2-3,TRBD1,TGTGCCAGCAGGACAGGGGTTGGGGGCACAGATACGCAGTATTTT,CASRTGVGGTDTQYF
NA,TRBV6-1,TRBJ1-1,NA,TGTGCCAGCAGTGACCCGACGCGAGCGAACACTGAAGCTTTCTTT,CASSDPTRANTEAFF
NA,TRBV7-2,TRBJ2-4,TRBD2,TGTGCCAGCAGCTTCCCGTCCACCGGGGGGGCAGACAAAAACATTCAGTACTTC,CASSFPSTGGADKNIQYF
NA,TRBV9,TRBJ2-5,TRBD1,TGTGCCAGCAGCGAAGACAGGGGAGTTGAGACCCAGTACTTC,CASSEDRGVETQYF
few,TRBV5-4,TRBJ1-6,NA,TGTGCCAGCAGCATTGCAGGGTCAGTTTGGTCACCCCTCCACTTT,CASSIAGSVWSPLHF
NA,TRBV28,TRBJ1-2,NA,TGTGCCAGCAGACCGTCTATAGGTGGGGCTGTCTATGGCTACACCTTC,CASRPSIGGAVYGYTF
NA,TRBV2,TRBJ1-6,NA,TGTGCCAGCAGTTCGAGCAGCTCCTATAATTCACCCCTCCACTTT,CASSSSSSYNSPLHF
few,TRBV2,TRBJ2-3,NA,TGTGCCAGCAGTGAATGGCAGGGGAGCACAGATACGCAGTATTTT,CASSEWQGSTDTQYF